This TCR beta chain was recorded in a study of blood T cell repertoires in COVID-19. Repertoires were generated with immunoSEQ multiplex PCR, while TCRdb's copy carries only in-frame clones and drops some. The table includes more than 400,000 clones, 90% detected once. The junction had 5 bases not matched to a gene; V was cut back by 3 bases and J by 6 bases. Per the germline V gene, CDR1 is LGHDT and CDR2 is YNNKEL (reference sequence). The CDR3 sequence is 15 residues long. The chain links TRBV3-1 (or the pseudogene TRBV3-2) to TRBJ1-6, with TRBD1 identical over 7 bases. Input material: PBMCs or T cells enriched from blood (not recorded which). The sequence was collected from a man aged 18 to 29 who had recovered from COVID-19. In nucleotides, the CDR3 is TGTGCCAGCAGCCAGCTTGCAGGGGGTAATTCACCCCTCCACTTT. This codes for CASSQLAGGNSPLHF.